These T cell receptor beta chains were read from a single sample in a study of shared clonotypes between healthy human individuals. Sequencing was performed with immunoSEQ multiplex PCR; in TCRdb, only in-frame clones are kept and a portion is missing. The sample includes about 980,000 clones, more than 75% of them seen just once. The specimen sequenced was memory CD4+ T cells sorted from blood. Every receptor here comes from a man younger than 30 in good health. CDR3s include the opening cysteine and the closing phenylalanine or tryptophan. The D gene is left open where the match is weak. Some rows mark clone size as missing; the rest say once, few, many or name a class of expanded clone.

17,TRBV4-3,NA,NA,TRBJ2-3,TGCGCCAGCAGCCAAGAGTGGGGGGGCCTTAGCACAGATACGCAGTATTTT,CASSQEWGGLSTDTQYF
14,TRBV2,NA,TRBD2,TRBJ2-3,TGTGCCAGCAGTGCGGTAGCGGGGGGGCTCACGCAGTATTTT,CASSAVAGGLTQYF
17,TRBV9,once,NA,TRBJ1-6,TGTGCCAGCAGCGTATCCGGGACTCCGGCTGGGGGTTCACCCCTCCACTTT,CASSVSGTPAGGSPLHF
15,TRBV6-1,few,NA,TRBJ1-6,TGTGCCAGCAGTGAACTCCGGCAGGGAAATTCACCCCTCCACTTT,CASSELRQGNSPLHF
13,TRBV19,NA,NA,TRBJ2-1,TGTGCCAGTAGTATAGTGGGATACAATGAGCAGTTCTTC,CASSIVGYNEQFF
15,TRBV19,few,NA,TRBJ1-4,TGTGCCAGTAGGACTTCGGGGGTTGCCCATGAAAAACTGTTTTTT,CASRTSGVAHEKLFF
14,TRBV5-4,NA,NA,TRBJ1-2,TGTGCCAGCAGCTTACCCGGGACACTCTATGGCTACACCTTC,CASSLPGTLYGYTF
16,TRBV5-1,few,NA,TRBJ1-1,TGCGCCAGCAGCTTGGCGGCCGGGGGAATTAACACTGAAGCTTTCTTT,CASSLAAGGINTEAFF
15,TRBV2,many,TRBD1,TRBJ2-7,TGTGCCAGCAGTGGCAGGACAGGGTTTTCCTACGAGCAGTACTTC,CASSGRTGFSYEQYF
14,TRBV5-5,NA,NA,TRBJ1-5,TGTGCCAGCAGCTTTACAGATAGCAATCAGCCCCAGCATTTT,CASSFTDSNQPQHF
14,TRBV28,NA,NA,TRBJ1-2,TGTGCCAGCAGTTTAGACAGTGGTCGCTATGGCTACACCTTC,CASSLDSGRYGYTF
12,TRBV5-8,once,TRBD2,TRBJ2-7,TGTGCCAGCAGTCCGGGGGGAAACGAGCAGTACTTC,CASSPGGNEQYF
15,TRBV5-1,few,NA,TRBJ1-1,TGCGCCAGCAGCCTATCGCTTCGAAAGGACACTGAAGCTTTCTTT,CASSLSLRKDTEAFF
13,TRBV6-5,NA,NA,TRBJ2-7,TGTGCCAGCCGCGACAGAGTGACCTACGAGCAGTACTTC,CASRDRVTYEQYF
14,TRBV28,NA,NA,TRBJ2-3,TGTGCCAGCAGGCTTGGACGAAGAGGAGATACGCAGTATTTT,CASRLGRRGDTQYF
14,TRBV6-6,few,NA,TRBJ1-6,TGTGCCAGCAGTTCTGGGGGCTATAATTCACCCCTCCACTTT,CASSSGGYNSPLHF
15,TRBV5-5,NA,NA,TRBJ1-2,TGTGCCAGCAGCGCAAGTCCACAGTCCTTCTATGGCTACACCTTC,CASSASPQSFYGYTF
14,TRBV6-4,few,NA,TRBJ1-6,TGTGCCAGCAGTCCCGAAGGGGGTAATTCACCCCTCCACTTT,CASSPEGGNSPLHF
15,TRBV28,few,TRBD1,TRBJ1-1,TGTGCCAGCAGTCCACAGGGGATGGGGGACACTGAAGCTTTCTTT,CASSPQGMGDTEAFF
14,TRBV5-1,many,NA,TRBJ1-2,TGCGCCAGCAGTAGGCAGGAATCTAACTATGGCTACACCTTC,CASSRQESNYGYTF
16,TRBV5-6,once,TRBD1,TRBJ1-4,TGTGCCAGCAGCTGGAAGTTTGGACAGGGGGCTGAAAAACTGTTTTTT,CASSWKFGQGAEKLFF
12,TRBV30,NA,NA,TRBJ1-6,TGTGCCTGGAGTCGACAGAGTTCACCCCTCCACTTT,CAWSRQSSPLHF
12,TRBV29-1,NA,NA,TRBJ2-7,TGCAGCGCCCAGGACGGCGGGTACGAGCAGTACTTC,CSAQDGGYEQYF
14,TRBV28,NA,TRBD1,TRBJ1-5,TGTGCCAGCAGGTGGACAGGTACCAATCAGCCCCAGCATTTT,CASRWTGTNQPQHF
15,TRBV6-1,few,TRBD1,TRBJ2-7,TGTGCCAGCAGTGAACGGGACAGGGGTACGTACGAGCAGTACTTC,CASSERDRGTYEQYF
15,TRBV6-5,NA,TRBD1,TRBJ1-1,TGTGCCACCAAACGGGACAGGGGGCGAAGGACTGAAGCTTTCTTT,CATKRDRGRRTEAFF
13,TRBV6-5,NA,TRBD1,TRBJ1-2,TGTGCCAGCCGAAGAGGACAGGCGGCCAGCTACACCTTC,CASRRGQAASYTF
15,TRBV10-1,NA,NA,TRBJ1-4,TGCGCCAGCAGTGACGGGACGGGAACTAATGAAAAACTGTTTTTT,CASSDGTGTNEKLFF
15,TRBV6-6,NA,TRBD1,TRBJ2-7,TGTGCCAGCAGGCCGGGACAGGGGGCTTCCTACGAGCAGTACTTC,CASRPGQGASYEQYF
15,TRBV5-1,NA,NA,TRBJ2-7,TGCGCCAGCAGCTCCCGGGACACTAAGCCCTACGAGCAGTACTTC,CASSSRDTKPYEQYF
13,TRBV6-5,NA,TRBD1,TRBJ1-1,TGTGCCAGCAGCCGACAGGGGCAGACTGAAGCTTTCTTT,CASSRQGQTEAFF
12,TRBV5-1,few,NA,TRBJ2-7,TGCGCCAGCAGCTTGGACCGTTACGAGCAGTACTTC,CASSLDRYEQYF
14,TRBV5-1,once,NA,TRBJ2-3,TGCGCCAGCAGCTTGGGTCAGAGCACAGATACGCAGTATTTT,CASSLGQSTDTQYF
13,TRBV7-2,NA,NA,TRBJ1-5,TGTGCCAGCAGCAGATGGACAGACCAGCCCCAGCATTTT,CASSRWTDQPQHF
14,TRBV25-1,NA,TRBD1,TRBJ1-5,TGTGCCAGCAGTGACAGGGGGCGAAGTCAGCCCCAGCATTTT,CASSDRGRSQPQHF
15,TRBV2,NA,NA,TRBJ2-2,TGTGCCAGCAGTGAAGCCCGGCCAGGCGCCGGGGAGCTGTTTTTT,CASSEARPGAGELFF
14,TRBV6-4,NA,TRBD1,TRBJ1-2,TGTGCCAGCAGTCCACAGGGGGCGAACTATGGCTACACCTTC,CASSPQGANYGYTF
17,TRBV9,NA,TRBD1,TRBJ1-4,TGTGCCAGCAGCGTAGCTTCGTGGGGACAGCGCAATGAAAAACTGTTTTTT,CASSVASWGQRNEKLFF
16,TRBV7-2,NA,NA,TRBJ2-7,TGTGCCAGCAGCTCTGCAAGCGGCACCCTTACCTACGAGCAGTACTTC,CASSSASGTLTYEQYF
16,TRBV6-5,many,TRBD2,TRBJ2-2,TGTGCCAGCAGTTTAGGTAGCGGGGGGATGTCCGGGGAGCTGTTTTTT,CASSLGSGGMSGELFF
15,TRBV5-4,NA,NA,TRBJ2-3,TGTGCCAGCACTCCGGGGGCGGTCCTCACAGATACGCAGTATTTT,CASTPGAVLTDTQYF
14,TRBV5-8,NA,TRBD1,TRBJ1-1,TGTGCCAGCAGCACGGGACAGGCCCGAACTGAAGCTTTCTTT,CASSTGQARTEAFF
19,TRBV7-9,once,NA,TRBJ2-1,TGTGCCAGCAGCTTACACCGGATGATTAGACTAGACATAGACCGTGAGCAGTTCTTC,CASSLHRMIRLDIDREQFF
16,TRBV5-4,NA,NA,TRBJ1-6,TGTGCCAGCAGCCTCGACGGGTCGTCTGTTAATTCACCCCTCCACTTT,CASSLDGSSVNSPLHF
12,TRBV5-6,NA,NA,TRBJ2-1,TGTGCCAGCAGCTTGAATAGGGACCCGCAGTTCTTC,CASSLNRDPQFF
16,TRBV28,NA,TRBD1,TRBJ1-5,TGTGCCAGCAGTTTAAGGGGACAGGGGGCGGGTCAGCCCCAGCATTTT,CASSLRGQGAGQPQHF
14,TRBV5-1,few,NA,TRBJ2-5,TGCGCCAGCAGCTTCGGACACCCCCAAGAGACCCAGTACTTC,CASSFGHPQETQYF
16,TRBV5-1,NA,TRBD1,TRBJ1-6,TGCGCCAGCAGCTGGGGACAGGTCTCCTATAATTCACCCCTCCACTTT,CASSWGQVSYNSPLHF
13,TRBV30,NA,TRBD2,TRBJ2-1,TGTGCCTGGACTAGCGGGGGGGCCTTTGAGCAGTTCTTC,CAWTSGGAFEQFF
12,TRBV5-1,once,NA,TRBJ2-3,TGCGCCAGCAGCTTGGGCGAGGGTTCGCAGTATTTT,CASSLGEGSQYF
16,TRBV7-9,NA,TRBD2,TRBJ2-5,TGTGCCAGCAGCTTAAGAGCGGGGGTAGCGGAAGAGACCCAGTACTTC,CASSLRAGVAEETQYF
11,TRBV10-3,NA,NA,TRBJ2-3,TGTGCCATCAGTGTCCGAGATACGCAGTATTTT,CAISVRDTQYF
15,TRBV19,NA,TRBD1,TRBJ2-3,TGTGCCAGTAGCACGACAGGGGCTAACGCAGATACGCAGTATTTT,CASSTTGANADTQYF
16,TRBV5-1,once,NA,TRBJ2-3,TGCGCCAGCAGCTTGGCGGGCAGGGTTCGCACAGATACGCAGTATTTT,CASSLAGRVRTDTQYF